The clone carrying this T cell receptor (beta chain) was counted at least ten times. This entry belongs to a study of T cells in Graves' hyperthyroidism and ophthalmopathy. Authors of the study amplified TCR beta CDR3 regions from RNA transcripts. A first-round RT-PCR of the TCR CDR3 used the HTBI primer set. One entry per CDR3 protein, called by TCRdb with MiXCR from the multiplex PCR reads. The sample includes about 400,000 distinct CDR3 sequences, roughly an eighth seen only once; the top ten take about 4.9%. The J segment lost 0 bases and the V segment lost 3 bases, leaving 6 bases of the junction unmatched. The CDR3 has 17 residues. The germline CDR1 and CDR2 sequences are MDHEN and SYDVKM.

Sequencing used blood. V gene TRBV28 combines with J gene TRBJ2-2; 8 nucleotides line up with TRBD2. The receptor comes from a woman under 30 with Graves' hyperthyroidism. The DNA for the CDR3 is TGTGCCAGCAGTTTGACCTTAGCGGGAACGAACACCGGGGAGCTGTTTTTT. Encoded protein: CASSLTLAGTNTGELFF.